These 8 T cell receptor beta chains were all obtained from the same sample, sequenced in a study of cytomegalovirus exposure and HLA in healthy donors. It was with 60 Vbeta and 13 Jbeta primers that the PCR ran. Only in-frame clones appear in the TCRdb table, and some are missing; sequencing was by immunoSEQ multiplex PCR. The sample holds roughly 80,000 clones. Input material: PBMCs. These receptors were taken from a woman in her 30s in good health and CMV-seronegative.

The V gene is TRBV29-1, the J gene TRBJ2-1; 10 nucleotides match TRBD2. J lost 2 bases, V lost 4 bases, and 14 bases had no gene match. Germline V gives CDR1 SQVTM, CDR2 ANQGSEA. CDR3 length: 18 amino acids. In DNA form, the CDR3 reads TGCAGCGTTGGGCTAGCGGGGGTCCCCGTTGCAACCTACAATGAGCAGTTCTTC. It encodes CSVGLAGVPVATYNEQFF.

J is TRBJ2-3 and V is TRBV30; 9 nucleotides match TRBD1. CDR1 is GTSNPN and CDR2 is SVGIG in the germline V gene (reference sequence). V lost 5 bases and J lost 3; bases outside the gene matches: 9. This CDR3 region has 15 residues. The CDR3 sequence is CAWGAGTGPTDTQYF. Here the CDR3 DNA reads TGTGCCTGGGGAGCCGGGACAGGGCCTACAGATACGCAGTATTTT.

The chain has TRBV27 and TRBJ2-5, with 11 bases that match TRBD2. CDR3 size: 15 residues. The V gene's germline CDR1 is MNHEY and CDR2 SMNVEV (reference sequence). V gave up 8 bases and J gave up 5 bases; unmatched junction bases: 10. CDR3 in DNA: TGTGCCAGCGCTCTAGCGGGAGGTTCGGAGGAGACCCAGTACTTC. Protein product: CASALAGGSEETQYF.

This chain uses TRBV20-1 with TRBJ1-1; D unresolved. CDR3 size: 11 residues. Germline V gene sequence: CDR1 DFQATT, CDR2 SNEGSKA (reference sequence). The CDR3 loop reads CSISGNTEAFF. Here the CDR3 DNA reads TGCAGCATCTCGGGGAACACTGAAGCTTTCTTT.

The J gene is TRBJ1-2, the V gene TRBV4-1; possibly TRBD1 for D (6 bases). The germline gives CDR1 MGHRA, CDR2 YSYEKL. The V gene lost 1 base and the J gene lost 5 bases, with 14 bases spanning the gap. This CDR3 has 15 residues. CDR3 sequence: CASSQGQAPGYGYTF. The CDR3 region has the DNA TGCGCCAGCAGCCAAGGACAGGCCCCGGGGTATGGCTACACCTTC.

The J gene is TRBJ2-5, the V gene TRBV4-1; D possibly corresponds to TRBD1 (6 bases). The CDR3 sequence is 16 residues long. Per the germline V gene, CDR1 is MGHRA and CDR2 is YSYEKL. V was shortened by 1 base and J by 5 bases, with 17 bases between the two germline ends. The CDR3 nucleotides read TGCGCCAGCAGCCAAGGCATTAACCTAGACAGGGAGACCCAGTACTTC. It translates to CASSQGINLDRETQYF.

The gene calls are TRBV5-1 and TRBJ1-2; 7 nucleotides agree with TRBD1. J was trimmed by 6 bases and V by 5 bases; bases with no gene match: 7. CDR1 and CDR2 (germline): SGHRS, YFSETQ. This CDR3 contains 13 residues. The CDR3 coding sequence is TGCGCCAGCAGAGGTGACAGGGAGCATGGCTACACCTTC. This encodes CASRGDREHGYTF.

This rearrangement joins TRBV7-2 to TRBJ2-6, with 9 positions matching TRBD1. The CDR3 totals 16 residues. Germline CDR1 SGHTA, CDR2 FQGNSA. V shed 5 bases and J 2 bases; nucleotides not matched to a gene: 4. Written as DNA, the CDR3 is TGTGCCAGCAGCCCGGGACAGGGAACTGGGGCCAACGTCCTGACTTTC. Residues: CASSPGQGTGANVLTF.